These T cell receptor beta chains were read from a single sample in a study of T cell repertoires in cytomegalovirus infection. Antigens of these TCRs are unknown. TCRdb reprocessed the reads with MiXCR, giving one entry per CDR3 protein. The repertoire holds about 770,000 distinct CDR3 sequences, with 25% to 35% as singletons. Sample: cultured CD8+ T cells from PBMCs, taken from culture after CMV antigen stimulation. The receptors were gathered from a human donor in good health (CMV status not recorded). Some clones in this sample may be carry-over from other donors' samples. Each CDR3 is given with its conserved first and last residue. A D gene is named only where the DNA matches it firmly. Clone size is not always given. Where it is, it says once, few, many or a class for expanded clones.

clone size,V gene,D gene,J gene,CDR3 protein,CDR3 DNA
few,TRBV6-1,TRBD2,TRBJ2-3,CASTPRTSGGSDTQYF,TGTGCCAGCACACCCAGGACTAGCGGGGGGTCAGATACGCAGTATTTT
few,TRBV5-4,-,TRBJ2-4,CASSPPGTTNIQYF,TGTGCCAGCAGCCCCCCCGGGACAACGAACATTCAGTACTTC
many,TRBV28,TRBD2,TRBJ2-3,CASSSGGNTDTQYF,TGTGCCAGCAGCAGCGGGGGGAACACAGATACGCAGTATTTT
-,TRBV10-3,TRBD2,TRBJ2-1,CAITEGLAGEQFF,TGTGCCATCACCGAGGGACTAGCGGGGGAGCAGTTCTTC
few,TRBV27,TRBD1,TRBJ1-1,CASSFQTGVNTEAFF,TGTGCCAGCAGTTTCCAGACAGGGGTAAACACTGAAGCTTTCTTT
few,TRBV27,-,TRBJ1-2,CASSPQGDGYTF,TGTGCCAGCAGTCCGCAGGGAGACGGCTACACCTTC
-,TRBV13,-,TRBJ1-2,CASSLGRNEHFF,TGTGCCAGCAGCTTAGGCCGGAATGAGCACTTCTTC
many,TRBV12-3/TRBV12-4,-,TRBJ1-2,CASSPGKVNYGYTF,TGTGCCAGCAGCCCAGGGAAGGTCAACTATGGCTACACCTTC
many,TRBV4-1,-,TRBJ1-1,CASSQGTVNTEAFF,TGTGCCAGCAGTCAGGGGACGGTGAACACTGAAGCTTTCTTT
few,TRBV4-1,TRBD1,TRBJ1-1,CASSQTGVEAFF,TGCGCCAGCAGCCAGACAGGGGTTGAAGCTTTCTTT
-,TRBV7-9,TRBD1,TRBJ1-1,CASSPREGADEAFF,TGTGCCAGCAGCCCCCGGGAGGGGGCGGATGAAGCTTTCTTT
many,TRBV7-8,TRBD2,TRBJ2-1,CASSLIASGGSSYNEQFF,TGTGCCAGCAGCTTGATAGCTAGCGGGGGAAGCTCCTACAATGAGCAGTTCTTC
many,TRBV3-1,-,TRBJ1-5,CASSQDLLGSQPQHF,TGTGCCAGCAGCCAAGATCTACTGGGGTCACAGCCCCAGCATTTT
few,TRBV5-6,-,TRBJ1-1,CASSIPLRRTEAFF,TGTGCCAGCAGCATTCCTTTGAGACGGACTGAAGCTTTCTTT
many,TRBV7-9,TRBD2,TRBJ2-1,CASSSPSGGADEQFF,TGTGCCAGCAGCTCCCCTAGCGGGGGGGCAGATGAGCAGTTCTTC
few,TRBV20-1,-,TRBJ2-1,CSATPGTPWNNEQFF,TGCAGTGCTACCCCCGGGACTCCTTGGAACAATGAGCAGTTCTTC